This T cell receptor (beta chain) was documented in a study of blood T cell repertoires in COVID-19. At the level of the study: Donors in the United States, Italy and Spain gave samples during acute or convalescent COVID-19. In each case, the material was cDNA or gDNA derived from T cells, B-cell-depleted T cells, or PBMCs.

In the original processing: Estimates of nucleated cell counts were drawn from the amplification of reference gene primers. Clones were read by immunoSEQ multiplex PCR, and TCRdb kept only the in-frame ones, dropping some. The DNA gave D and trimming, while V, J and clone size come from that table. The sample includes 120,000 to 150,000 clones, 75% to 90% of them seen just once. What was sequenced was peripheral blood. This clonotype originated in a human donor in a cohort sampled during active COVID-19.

CDR3 DNA sequence: TGTGCCATCACACCGACAGGGGGGGGGACTGAAGCTTTCTTT. Amino acid sequence: CAITPTGGGTEAFF. The chain links TRBV10-3 to TRBJ1-1; TRBD1 matches at 9 bases. V lost 7 bases and J lost 5; bases outside the gene matches: 8. CDR3 size: 14 residues. Per germline, CDR1 ENHRY and CDR2 SYGVKD.